The 17 T cell receptor beta chains in this list originate from one sample, sequenced in a study of blood T cell repertoires in COVID-19. The assay was immunoSEQ multiplex PCR, and TCRdb's table has in-frame clones only and misses some. Of around 210,000 clones listed, approximately 85% were seen once; the top ten hold approximately 5.1%. The specimen sequenced was peripheral blood. The receptors were sampled from a man aged 45-60 years with COVID-19, enrolled during active disease.

This chain connects TRBV4-1 to TRBJ2-5; maybe TRBD2 (7 bases). Germline loops: CDR1 MGHRA, CDR2 YSYEKL. The CDR3 consists of 15 residues. V lost 7 bases, J lost 1 base, and 16 bases lay in between. The CDR3 DNA sequence: TGCGCCAGCACCCGCGATAGGGGGGGCCAAGAGACCCAGTACTTC. This gives the protein CASTRDRGGQETQYF.

The CDR3 here is CASRRTGFSSYNSPLHF. The CDR3 DNA reads TGTGCCAGCAGGAGGACAGGGTTTAGCTCCTATAATTCACCCCTCCACTTT. This chain uses TRBV7-8 with TRBJ1-6, with 8 bases that match TRBD1. The CDR3 sequence is 17 residues long. The V segment lost 6 bases and the J segment 0 bases; nucleotides outside the gene matches: 7. Germline lookup yields CDR1 SGHVS and CDR2 FQNEAQ.

This chain links TRBV5-1 with TRBJ1-1, with a weak D call TRBD1 (5 bases). The CDR3 runs 13 residues. Germline-derived CDR1 and CDR2 are SGHRS and YFSETQ. V lost 4 bases and J lost 5, with 12 bases in between. The CDR3 reads CASSPDSLTEAFF. Written as DNA, the CDR3 is TGCGCCAGCAGCCCCGACAGTTTGACTGAAGCTTTCTTT.

In this sample, this clone turned up once. The chain links TRBV10-1 to TRBJ2-3; 8 bases align to TRBD1. Germline V gene sequence: CDR1 WNHNN, CDR2 SYGVQD (reference sequence). V dropped 3 bases and J dropped 6; count of bases not matched to a gene: 8. CDR3 length equals 15 residues. The CDR3 DNA is TGCGCCAGCAGTGAATCGCAGGGGGCCTTGGATACGCAGTATTTT. Translation: CASSESQGALDTQYF.

The J gene is TRBJ1-2, the V gene TRBV5-1, with TRBD1 identical over 12 bases. Germline CDR1 SGHRS, CDR2 YFSETQ. The CDR3 runs 15 residues. V shed 4 bases, J shed 2 bases, and the junction held 3 bases outside the gene matches. The CDR3 loop is CASSPGTGGNYGYTF. CDR3 nucleotide sequence: TGCGCCAGCAGCCCAGGGACAGGGGGCAACTATGGCTACACCTTC.

The genes are TRBV5-1 and TRBJ2-7; D is perhaps TRBD1 (5 bases). CDR1 and CDR2 from the germline V gene are SGHRS and YFSETQ. The CDR3 is made up of 13 amino acids. The V gene lost 4 bases and the J gene lost 3 bases, with 11 bases spanning the gap. The CDR3 sequence: CASSQGFDYEQYF. The CDR3, as DNA: TGCGCCAGCAGCCAGGGATTTGACTACGAGCAGTACTTC.

This clone was detected once. The chain employs TRBV10-3 and TRBJ1-4; D is unclear. Per germline, CDR1 ENHRY and CDR2 SYGVKD. CDR3 length: 14 residues. V was clipped by 2 bases and J by 3 bases, with 7 bases between them. Written as DNA, the CDR3 is TGTGCCATCAGTGAGGGGAGGGCTAATGAAAAACTGTTTTTT. Its translation: CAISEGRANEKLFF.

The chain recombines TRBV11-2 with TRBJ2-3; 12 bases match TRBD2. Unmatched junction bases numbered 3, after V lost 0 bases and J lost 5 bases. In germline, CDR1 is SGHAT, CDR2 FQNNGV. This CDR3 comprises 16 residues. The chain's CDR3 is CASSLDSSGGVDTQYF. CDR3 nucleotides: TGTGCCAGCAGCTTAGATTCTAGCGGGGGGGTAGATACGCAGTATTTT.

The rearrangement links TRBV7-6 to TRBJ1-1; TRBD1 aligns across 9 bases. Germline values: CDR1 SGHVS, CDR2 FNYEAQ. The CDR3 is made up of 15 amino acids. The J segment lost 1 base and the V segment lost 5 bases, leaving 5 bases of the junction unmatched. CDR3 in amino acids: CASSKPGQGNTEAFF. The CDR3 bases are TGTGCCAGCAGCAAACCGGGACAGGGGAACACTGAAGCTTTCTTT.

V is TRBV15 and J is TRBJ1-2; TRBD1 might be the D (6 bases). Trimming removed 0 bases from V and 1 base from J, with 12 bases in between. CDR3 size: 16 residues. The germline V gene encodes CDR1 LNHNV and CDR2 YYDKDF (reference sequence). The DNA of the CDR3 is TGTGCCACCAGCAGAGACCGGGACACCTATAACTATGGCTACACCTTC. Protein: CATSRDRDTYNYGYTF.

This clone appeared once. The V and J genes are TRBV7-9 and TRBJ2-3; 8 nucleotides match TRBD2. Germline V gene lookup returns CDR1 SEHNR and CDR2 FQNEAQ (reference sequence). V shed 10 bases, J shed 2 bases, and the junction held 8 bases outside the gene matches. CDR3 length equals 14 residues. CDR3 residues: CATGHSGATDTQYF. The CDR3 region has the DNA TGTGCCACCGGACATAGCGGGGCCACAGATACGCAGTATTTT.

V is TRBV14 and J is TRBJ1-2; 7 nucleotides agree with TRBD1. Germline loops: CDR1 SGHDN, CDR2 FVKESK. J lost 7 bases, V lost 5 bases, and 4 bases had no gene match. The CDR3 is made up of 12 amino acids. CDR3 nucleotide sequence: TGTGCCAGCAGCTCCGACAGGGTTGGCTACACCTTC. Translation gives CASSSDRVGYTF.

V usage is TRBV11-3 and J usage is TRBJ2-2; the D gene is possibly TRBD2 (6 bases). The V gene's germline CDR1 is SGHNT and CDR2 YENEEA. The germline V and J ends were trimmed by 8 bases and 2 bases, with 9 bases remaining between them. The CDR3 length is 13 residues. CDR3: CASGDFNTGELFF. The CDR3 region has the DNA TGTGCCAGCGGGGACTTCAACACCGGGGAGCTGTTTTTT.

A single count supports this clone. This chain uses TRBV19 with TRBJ2-2, with 7 bases aligning to TRBD2. V gave up 6 bases and J gave up 5 bases; unmatched junction bases: 6. CDR3 length: 14 amino acids. The germline V gene encodes CDR1 LNHDA and CDR2 SQIVND (reference sequence). DNA for the CDR3: TGTGCCAGTAGACCGGGGAGGGCGACCGGGGAGCTGTTTTTT. Encoded protein: CASRPGRATGELFF.

This clone showed up just once. The chain joins TRBV5-4 to TRBJ1-2; D ambiguous. The V end was cut by 4 bases, the J end by 4 bases, with 8 bases between. This CDR3 region has 12 residues. The germline V gene has CDR1 SGHNT and CDR2 YYREEE (reference sequence). CDR3 in DNA: TGTGCCAGCAGCCCCCCGGGCTATGGCTACACCTTC. This sequence encodes CASSPPGYGYTF. The full variable domain, in which reference TRBV5-4 and TRBJ1-2 provide the parts outside the CDR3, is ETGVTQSPTHLIKTRGQQVTLRCSSQSGHNTVSWYQQALGQGPQFIFQYYREEENGRGNFPPRFSGLQFPNYSSELNVNALELDDSALYLCASSPPGYGYTFGSGTRLTVV.

This rearrangement joins TRBV5-1 to TRBJ2-6; TRBD1 matches at 9 bases. The CDR3 extends over 18 amino acids. The V gene end was trimmed by 2 bases and the J gene end by 0 bases; junction bases not matched to a gene: 6. Germline V gives CDR1 SGHRS, CDR2 YFSETQ. CDR3 sequence: CASSLQTGGASGANVLTF. The CDR3 region has the DNA TGCGCCAGCAGCTTACAGACAGGGGGGGCCTCTGGGGCCAACGTCCTGACTTTC.

J is TRBJ1-1 and V is TRBV3-1 (or the pseudogene TRBV3-2), with a tentative D call TRBD1 (6 bases). The V end was cut by 4 bases, the J end by 7 bases, with 19 bases between. The CDR3 has 15 amino acids. Germline lookup yields CDR1 LGHDT and CDR2 YNNKEL (reference sequence). The CDR3 nucleotides read TGTGCCAGCAGCCCGAATCCAGGGGCTGGGATTGAAGCTTTCTTT. Amino acid sequence: CASSPNPGAGIEAFF.